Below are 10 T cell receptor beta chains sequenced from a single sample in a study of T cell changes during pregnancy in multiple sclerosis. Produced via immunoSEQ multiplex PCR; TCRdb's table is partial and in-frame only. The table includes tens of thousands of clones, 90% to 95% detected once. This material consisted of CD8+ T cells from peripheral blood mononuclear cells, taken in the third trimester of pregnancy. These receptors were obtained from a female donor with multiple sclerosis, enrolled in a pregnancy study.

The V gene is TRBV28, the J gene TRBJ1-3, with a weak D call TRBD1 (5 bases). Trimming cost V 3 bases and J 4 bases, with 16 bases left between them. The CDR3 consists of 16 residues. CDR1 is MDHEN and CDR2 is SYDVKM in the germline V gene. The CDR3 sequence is CASSLYATGPGNTIYF. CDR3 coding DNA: TGTGCCAGCAGTTTGTACGCAACAGGTCCCGGAAACACCATATATTTT.

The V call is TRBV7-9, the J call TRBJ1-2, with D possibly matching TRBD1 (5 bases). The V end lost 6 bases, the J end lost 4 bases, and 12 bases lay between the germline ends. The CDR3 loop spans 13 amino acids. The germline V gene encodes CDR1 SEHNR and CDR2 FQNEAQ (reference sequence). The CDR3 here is CASRAGSLYGYTF. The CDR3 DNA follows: TGTGCCAGCAGGGCAGGGTCTCTCTATGGCTACACCTTC.

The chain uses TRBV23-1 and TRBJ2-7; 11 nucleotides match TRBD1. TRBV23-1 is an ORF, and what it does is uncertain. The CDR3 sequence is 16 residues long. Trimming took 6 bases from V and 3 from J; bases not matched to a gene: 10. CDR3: CASRRTPGTGGYEQYF. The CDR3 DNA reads TGCGCCAGCAGGAGAACTCCGGGGACAGGGGGCTACGAGCAGTACTTC.

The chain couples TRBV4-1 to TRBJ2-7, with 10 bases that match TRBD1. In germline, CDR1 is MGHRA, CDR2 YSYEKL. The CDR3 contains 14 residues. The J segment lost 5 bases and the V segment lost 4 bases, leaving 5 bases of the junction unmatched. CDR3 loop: CASSPGQGSHEQYF. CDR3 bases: TGCGCCAGCAGCCCGGGACAGGGGAGCCACGAGCAGTACTTC.

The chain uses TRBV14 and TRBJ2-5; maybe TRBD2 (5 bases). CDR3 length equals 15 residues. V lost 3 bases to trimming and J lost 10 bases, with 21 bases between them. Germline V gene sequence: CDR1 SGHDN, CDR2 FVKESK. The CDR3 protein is CASSQQTKPDGDQYF. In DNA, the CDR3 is TGTGCCAGCAGCCAGCAAACAAAGCCCGACGGGGACCAGTACTTC.

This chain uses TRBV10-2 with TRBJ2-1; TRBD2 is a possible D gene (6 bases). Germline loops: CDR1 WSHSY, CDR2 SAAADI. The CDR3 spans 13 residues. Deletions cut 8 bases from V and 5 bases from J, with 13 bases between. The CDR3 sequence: CASGGTYDNEQFF. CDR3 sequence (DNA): TGCGCCAGCGGAGGGACTTATGACAATGAGCAGTTCTTC.

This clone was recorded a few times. Written as DNA, the CDR3 is TGTGCCAGCAGCTCCCAGGCATTCCCCTATGGCTACACCTTC. This translates into CASSSQAFPYGYTF. The rearrangement links TRBV7-9 to TRBJ1-2; D is unresolved. V was trimmed by 4 bases and J by 4 bases, leaving 13 bases between them. Per the germline V gene, CDR1 is SEHNR and CDR2 is FQNEAQ (reference sequence). The CDR3 has 14 residues.

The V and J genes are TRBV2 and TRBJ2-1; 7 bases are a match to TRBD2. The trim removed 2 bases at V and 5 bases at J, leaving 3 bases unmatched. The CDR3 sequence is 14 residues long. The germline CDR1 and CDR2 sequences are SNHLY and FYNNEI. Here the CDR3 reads CASSESLADNEQFF. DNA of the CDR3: TGTGCCAGCAGTGAAAGTCTAGCGGACAATGAGCAGTTCTTC.

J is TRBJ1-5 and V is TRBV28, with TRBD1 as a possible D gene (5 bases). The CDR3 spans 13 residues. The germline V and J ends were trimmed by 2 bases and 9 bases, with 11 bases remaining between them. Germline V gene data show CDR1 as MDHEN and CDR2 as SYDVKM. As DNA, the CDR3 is TGTGCCAGCAGTTTAGGGTCAGGGCCGCCCCAGCATTTT. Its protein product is CASSLGSGPPQHF.

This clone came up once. The CDR3 protein is CASSPRLAGVPDTQYF. The CDR3, as DNA: TGCGCCAGCAGCCCCAGACTAGCGGGAGTCCCAGATACGCAGTATTTT. The rearrangement joins TRBV4-1 to TRBJ2-3; TRBD2 aligns across 12 bases. The CDR3 contains 16 residues. V dropped 4 bases and J dropped 4; count of bases not matched to a gene: 6. In germline, CDR1 is MGHRA, CDR2 YSYEKL.